The 22 T cell receptor beta chains in this list originate from one sample, sequenced in a study of T cell responses to AZD1222 COVID-19 vaccine. Method: immunoSEQ multiplex PCR; TCRdb's copy keeps in-frame clones and lacks some. The profile shows 100,000 to 110,000 clones, more than 75% of them singletons. The source material was peripheral blood, sampled on day 0 of MenACWY control vaccination. The receptors stem from an adult in good health.

The chain joins TRBV6-6 to TRBJ1-5; D is unresolved. Germline V lookup: CDR1 MNHNY, CDR2 SVGAGI (reference sequence). V was clipped by 5 bases and J by 7 bases, with 15 bases between them. This CDR3 is 14 amino acids long. In DNA, the CDR3 is TGTGCCAGCAGTGGACCGGGTTCGGGACAGCCCCAGCATTTT. This encodes CASSGPGSGQPQHF.

The J gene is TRBJ2-3, the V gene TRBV5-1, with TRBD1 matching over 8 bases. This CDR3 is built from 17 residues. V lost 0 bases to trimming and J lost 6 bases; unmatched junction nucleotides: 12. Germline V gene data show CDR1 as SGHRS and CDR2 as YFSETQ. This CDR3 reads CASSLAKTGGVLDTQYF. CDR3 sequence (DNA): TGCGCCAGCAGCTTGGCAAAAACAGGGGGTGTTTTGGATACGCAGTATTTT.

The CDR3 nucleotides read TGTGCCAGTAGTATACTCGGGACAGCAGACACCATATATTTT. Its protein is CASSILGTADTIYF. This rearrangement joins TRBV19 to TRBJ1-3; the match to TRBD1 covers 7 bases. V shed 2 bases, J shed 8 bases, and the junction held 6 bases outside the gene matches. Per germline, CDR1 LNHDA and CDR2 SQIVND (reference sequence). This CDR3 is built from 14 residues.

The V gene is TRBV5-4, the J gene TRBJ1-2; possible D gene TRBD1, 5 bases. Deletions cut 2 bases from V and 4 bases from J, with 18 bases between. The germline gives CDR1 SGHNT, CDR2 YYREEE (reference sequence). The CDR3 length is 16 residues. In DNA, the CDR3 is TGTGCCAGCAGCTTAAGTGGGGGAATCGGTTTCTATGGCTACACCTTC. Its protein is CASSLSGGIGFYGYTF.

This chain uses TRBV6-1 with TRBJ2-3, with TRBD2 as a possible D gene (7 bases). Trimming stripped 2 bases from V and 3 bases from J, with 9 bases between. Looked up from germline, CDR1 is MNHNS and CDR2 is SASEGT. The CDR3 totals 14 residues. The chain's CDR3 is CASSERGATDTQYF. CDR3 sequence (DNA): TGTGCCAGCAGTGAACGGGGGGCAACAGATACGCAGTATTTT.

The chain joins TRBV2 to TRBJ2-5; D unclear. Trimming left V 10 bases short and J 5 bases short, with 17 bases between. Germline V gives CDR1 SNHLY, CDR2 FYNNEI. The CDR3 length is 13 residues. In DNA, the CDR3 is TGTGCCACTCAGTCGGAGCTAATCGAGACCCAGTACTTC. Translation: CATQSELIETQYF.

This clone turned up a few times. The genes are TRBV28 and TRBJ1-2; D is perhaps TRBD1 (5 bases). Germline lookup yields CDR1 MDHEN and CDR2 SYDVKM. The CDR3 spans 15 residues. Trimming shortened V by 2 bases and J by 4 bases, and 14 bases separated the two germline ends. The CDR3 loop reads CASSLLDSASYGYTF. The DNA for the CDR3 is TGTGCCAGCAGTTTACTCGACAGTGCTAGCTATGGCTACACCTTC.

The rearrangement joins TRBV6-5 to TRBJ2-3; D gene unclear. Germline CDR1 and CDR2: MNHEY and SVGAGI. V shed 0 bases and J shed 2 bases, with 9 bases lying between them. This CDR3 has 15 amino acids. The CDR3: CASSYSGPPTDTQYF. The CDR3, as DNA: TGTGCCAGCAGTTACTCTGGCCCACCCACAGATACGCAGTATTTT.

This chain joins TRBV28 and TRBJ1-6; no definite D call. The CDR3 runs to 11 residues. V was pared by 3 bases and J by 10 bases, with 4 bases between. CDR1 is MDHEN, CDR2 SYDVKM, per germline. The CDR3 here is CASSFGSPLHF. DNA of the CDR3: TGTGCCAGCAGTTTTGGGTCACCCCTCCACTTT.

The V and J genes are TRBV9 and TRBJ2-1; D gene uncertain. Between the trimmed V and J ends, which lost 4 bases and 6 bases, there was a span of 14 bases. This CDR3 region has 14 residues. Germline V gives CDR1 SGDLS, CDR2 YYNGEE. CDR3: CASSKTWTFNEQFF. CDR3 DNA: TGTGCCAGCAGCAAAACCTGGACGTTCAATGAGCAGTTCTTC. The variable domain in full, with the rest retrieved from reference TRBV9 and TRBJ2-1, is DSGVTQTPKHLITATGQRVTLRCSPRSGDLSVYWYQQSLDQGLQFLIQYYNGEERAKGNILERFSAQQFPDLHSELNLSSLELGDSALYFCASSKTWTFNEQFFGPGTRLTVL.

The rearrangement uses TRBV6-5 and TRBJ1-1; D may be TRBD1 (5 bases). The CDR3 extends over 12 amino acids. Germline loops: CDR1 MNHEY, CDR2 SVGAGI. Trimming pared 2 bases from V and 10 bases from J, leaving 11 bases between. This CDR3 reads CASSYRGTGAFF. The CDR3 DNA is TGTGCCAGCAGTTACAGAGGGACCGGAGCTTTCTTT.

Only a few counts were recorded for this clone. V is TRBV10-2 and J is TRBJ2-2; 7 bases are a match to TRBD1. The V gene's germline CDR1 is WSHSY and CDR2 SAAADI. Unmatched junction bases numbered 6, after V lost 2 bases and J lost 0 bases. This CDR3 region has 17 residues. This chain's CDR3 is CASSEDTGVSNTGELFF. The CDR3 DNA reads as TGCGCCAGCAGTGAGGATACAGGGGTCTCGAACACCGGGGAGCTGTTTTTT.

This clone was detected once. This sequence joins TRBV9 and TRBJ1-5, with D tentatively TRBD1 (5 bases). CDR1 and CDR2 from the germline V gene are SGDLS and YYNGEE. With 0 bases removed from V and 7 bases from J, the gap between germline ends came to 11 bases. The CDR3 runs to 14 residues. CDR3 loop: CASSVGGTGQPQHF. The CDR3 nucleotides are TGTGCCAGCAGCGTAGGCGGGACGGGACAGCCCCAGCATTTT.

The chain links TRBV5-5 to TRBJ1-4; tentative D call: TRBD1 (6 bases). The CDR3 covers 15 residues. V was cut by 2 bases and J by 3 bases, with 11 bases left in between. Per the germline V gene, CDR1 is SGHKS and CDR2 is YYEKEE (reference sequence). In DNA form, the CDR3 reads TGTGCCAGCAGCTTTTACAGGGCTCCTAATGAAAAACTGTTTTTT. Protein: CASSFYRAPNEKLFF.

The rearrangement uses TRBV4-3 and TRBJ1-1; no clear D. Trimming removed 4 bases from V and 1 base from J, with 7 bases in between. The CDR3 runs 13 residues. Germline V CDR1 and CDR2: LGHNA, YSLEER. The DNA of the CDR3 is TGCGCCAGCAGCCTAAATGGGAACACTGAAGCTTTCTTT. Its translation is CASSLNGNTEAFF.

The gene calls are TRBV4-1 and TRBJ2-1, with D possibly matching TRBD2 (6 bases). Looked up from germline, CDR1 is MGHRA and CDR2 is YSYEKL. The CDR3 sequence is 15 residues long. V was trimmed by 2 bases and J by 3 bases, leaving 11 bases between them. CDR3: CASSQMGLIYNEQFF. Written as DNA, the CDR3 is TGCGCCAGCAGCCAAATGGGACTGATCTACAATGAGCAGTTCTTC.

The chain couples TRBV5-4 to TRBJ2-3; 7 bases agree with TRBD1. Germline lookup yields CDR1 SGHNT and CDR2 YYREEE (reference sequence). The CDR3 has 17 amino acids. V was pared by 3 bases and J by 2 bases, with 12 bases of the junction left unmatched. CDR3 loop: CASSYWIGTALTDTQYF. CDR3 nucleotides: TGTGCCAGCAGCTACTGGATCGGGACAGCCCTCACAGATACGCAGTATTTT.

V is TRBV7-9 and J is TRBJ2-7; TRBD2 aligns across 8 bases. V shed 2 bases and J 5 bases; nucleotides not matched to a gene: 2. Germline lookup yields CDR1 SEHNR and CDR2 FQNEAQ (reference sequence). This CDR3 is built from 13 residues. CDR3 loop: CASSLQAGDEQYF. For the CDR3, the DNA is TGTGCCAGCAGCTTACAAGCGGGAGACGAGCAGTACTTC.

The rearrangement links TRBV2 to TRBJ2-7; D possibly corresponds to TRBD2 (6 bases). Looked up from germline, CDR1 is SNHLY and CDR2 is FYNNEI. The CDR3 consists of 12 residues. Trimming shortened V by 7 bases and J by 1 base, and 8 bases separated the two germline ends. The CDR3 DNA is TGTGCCAGCACTGCGGGATCCTACGAGCAGTACTTC. It is translated as CASTAGSYEQYF. The variable domain in full, completed from reference TRBV2 and TRBJ2-7, reads EPEVTQTPSHQVTQMGQEVILRCVPISNHLYFYWYRQILGQKVEFLVSFYNNEISEKSEIFDDQFSVERPDGSNFTLKIRSTKLEDSAMYFCASTAGSYEQYFGPGTRLTVT.

The chain recombines TRBV20-1 with TRBJ1-5; D remains unclear. Trimming cost V 3 bases and J 4 bases, with 7 bases left between them. This CDR3 region has 12 residues. Germline V lookup: CDR1 DFQATT, CDR2 SNEGSKA (reference sequence). The CDR3: CSASDGNQPQHF. CDR3 sequence (DNA): TGCAGTGCTAGTGATGGTAATCAGCCCCAGCATTTT.

This chain joins TRBV6-2 or TRBV6-3 and TRBJ1-1; 7 bases fit TRBD1. The CDR3 covers 13 residues. J lost 7 bases, V lost 4 bases, and 6 bases had no gene match. Per germline, CDR1 MNHEY and CDR2 SVGEGT. This CDR3 is CASSFQGGLEAFF. CDR3 DNA sequence: TGTGCCAGCAGTTTCCAGGGGGGCCTTGAAGCTTTCTTT.

This chain links TRBV30 with TRBJ2-7, with TRBD1 as a possible D gene (6 bases). The CDR3 contains 14 residues. CDR1 GTSNPN and CDR2 SVGIG come from the germline V gene (reference sequence). The V end lost 1 base, the J end lost 0 bases, and 10 bases lay between the germline ends. CDR3 coding DNA: TGTGCCTGGAGTGCCAACAGGGTCTCCTACGAGCAGTACTTC. It codes for CAWSANRVSYEQYF.